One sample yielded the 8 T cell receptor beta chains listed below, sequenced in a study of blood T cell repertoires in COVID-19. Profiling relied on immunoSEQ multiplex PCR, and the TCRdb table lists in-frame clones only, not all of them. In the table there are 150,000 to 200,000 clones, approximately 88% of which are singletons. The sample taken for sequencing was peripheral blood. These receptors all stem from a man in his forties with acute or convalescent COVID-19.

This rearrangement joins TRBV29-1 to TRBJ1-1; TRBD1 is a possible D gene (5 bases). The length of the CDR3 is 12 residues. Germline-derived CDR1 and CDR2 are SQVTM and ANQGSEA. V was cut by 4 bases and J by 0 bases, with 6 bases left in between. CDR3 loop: CSVGGLNTEAFF. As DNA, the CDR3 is TGCAGCGTTGGGGGCCTGAACACTGAAGCTTTCTTT.

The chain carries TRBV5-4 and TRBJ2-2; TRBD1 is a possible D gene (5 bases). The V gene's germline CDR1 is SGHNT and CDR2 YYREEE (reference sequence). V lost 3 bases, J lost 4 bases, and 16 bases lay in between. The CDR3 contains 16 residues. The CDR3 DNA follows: TGTGCCAGCAGCTATCTAAGGGCCACAGGCACCGGGGAGCTGTTTTTT. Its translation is CASSYLRATGTGELFF.

Written as DNA, the CDR3 is TGTGCCACCAGTTACCGGGGATCCGGAAACACCATATATTTT. Amino acids: CATSYRGSGNTIYF. This chain links TRBV24-1 with TRBJ1-3; D gene ambiguous. The CDR3 loop spans 14 amino acids. The V end was cut by 6 bases, the J end by 4 bases, with 12 bases between. Germline V gives CDR1 KGHDR, CDR2 SFDVKD.

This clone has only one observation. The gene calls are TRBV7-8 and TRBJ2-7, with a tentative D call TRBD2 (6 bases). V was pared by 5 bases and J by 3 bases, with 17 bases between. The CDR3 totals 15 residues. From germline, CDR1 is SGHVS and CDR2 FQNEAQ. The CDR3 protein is CASSLLSGTFYEQYF. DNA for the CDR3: TGTGCCAGCAGCCTTCTATCCGGGACTTTCTACGAGCAGTACTTC.

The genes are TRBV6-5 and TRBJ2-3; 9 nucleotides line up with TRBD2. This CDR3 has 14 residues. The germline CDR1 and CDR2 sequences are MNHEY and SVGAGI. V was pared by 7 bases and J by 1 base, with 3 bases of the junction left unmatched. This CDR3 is CASTGGGGTDTQYF. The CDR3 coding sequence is TGTGCCAGCACGGGCGGGGGGGGCACAGATACGCAGTATTTT.

CDR3 protein: CASSPRRDSVSYGYTF. The CDR3 DNA sequence: TGTGCCAGCTCACCAAGACGGGACAGCGTATCCTATGGCTACACCTTC. The rearrangement links TRBV18 to TRBJ1-2; 7 bases are shared with TRBD1. The V gene end was trimmed by 2 bases and the J gene end by 4 bases; junction bases not matched to a gene: 10. Germline V gene sequence: CDR1 KGHSH, CDR2 LQKENI. This CDR3 spans 16 amino acids.

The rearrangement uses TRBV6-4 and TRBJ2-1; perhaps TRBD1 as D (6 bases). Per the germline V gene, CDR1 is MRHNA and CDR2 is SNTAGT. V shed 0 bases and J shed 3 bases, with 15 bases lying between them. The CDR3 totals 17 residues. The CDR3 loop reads CASSDSSVATGYNEQFF. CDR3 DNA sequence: TGTGCCAGCAGTGACTCGAGTGTCGCGACAGGCTACAATGAGCAGTTCTTC.

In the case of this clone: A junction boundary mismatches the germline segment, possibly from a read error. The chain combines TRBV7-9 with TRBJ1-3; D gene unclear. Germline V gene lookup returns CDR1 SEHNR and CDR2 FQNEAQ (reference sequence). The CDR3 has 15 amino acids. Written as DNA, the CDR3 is TGTGCCAGCAGCCTAGCCGGGAGCTCTGGAAACACCATATATTTT. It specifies CASSLAGSSGNTIYF.